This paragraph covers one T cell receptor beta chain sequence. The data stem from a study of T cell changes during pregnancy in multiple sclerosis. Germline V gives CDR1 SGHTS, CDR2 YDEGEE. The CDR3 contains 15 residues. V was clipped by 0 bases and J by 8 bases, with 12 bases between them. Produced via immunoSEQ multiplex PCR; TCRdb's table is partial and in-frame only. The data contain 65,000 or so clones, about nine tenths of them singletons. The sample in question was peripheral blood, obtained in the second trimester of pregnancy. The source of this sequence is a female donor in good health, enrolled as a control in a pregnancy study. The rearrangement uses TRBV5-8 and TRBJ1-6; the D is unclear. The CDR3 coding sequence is TGTGCCAGCAGCTTGGGAGGGTCGGCTTATTCACCCCTCCACTTT. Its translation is CASSLGGSAYSPLHF.